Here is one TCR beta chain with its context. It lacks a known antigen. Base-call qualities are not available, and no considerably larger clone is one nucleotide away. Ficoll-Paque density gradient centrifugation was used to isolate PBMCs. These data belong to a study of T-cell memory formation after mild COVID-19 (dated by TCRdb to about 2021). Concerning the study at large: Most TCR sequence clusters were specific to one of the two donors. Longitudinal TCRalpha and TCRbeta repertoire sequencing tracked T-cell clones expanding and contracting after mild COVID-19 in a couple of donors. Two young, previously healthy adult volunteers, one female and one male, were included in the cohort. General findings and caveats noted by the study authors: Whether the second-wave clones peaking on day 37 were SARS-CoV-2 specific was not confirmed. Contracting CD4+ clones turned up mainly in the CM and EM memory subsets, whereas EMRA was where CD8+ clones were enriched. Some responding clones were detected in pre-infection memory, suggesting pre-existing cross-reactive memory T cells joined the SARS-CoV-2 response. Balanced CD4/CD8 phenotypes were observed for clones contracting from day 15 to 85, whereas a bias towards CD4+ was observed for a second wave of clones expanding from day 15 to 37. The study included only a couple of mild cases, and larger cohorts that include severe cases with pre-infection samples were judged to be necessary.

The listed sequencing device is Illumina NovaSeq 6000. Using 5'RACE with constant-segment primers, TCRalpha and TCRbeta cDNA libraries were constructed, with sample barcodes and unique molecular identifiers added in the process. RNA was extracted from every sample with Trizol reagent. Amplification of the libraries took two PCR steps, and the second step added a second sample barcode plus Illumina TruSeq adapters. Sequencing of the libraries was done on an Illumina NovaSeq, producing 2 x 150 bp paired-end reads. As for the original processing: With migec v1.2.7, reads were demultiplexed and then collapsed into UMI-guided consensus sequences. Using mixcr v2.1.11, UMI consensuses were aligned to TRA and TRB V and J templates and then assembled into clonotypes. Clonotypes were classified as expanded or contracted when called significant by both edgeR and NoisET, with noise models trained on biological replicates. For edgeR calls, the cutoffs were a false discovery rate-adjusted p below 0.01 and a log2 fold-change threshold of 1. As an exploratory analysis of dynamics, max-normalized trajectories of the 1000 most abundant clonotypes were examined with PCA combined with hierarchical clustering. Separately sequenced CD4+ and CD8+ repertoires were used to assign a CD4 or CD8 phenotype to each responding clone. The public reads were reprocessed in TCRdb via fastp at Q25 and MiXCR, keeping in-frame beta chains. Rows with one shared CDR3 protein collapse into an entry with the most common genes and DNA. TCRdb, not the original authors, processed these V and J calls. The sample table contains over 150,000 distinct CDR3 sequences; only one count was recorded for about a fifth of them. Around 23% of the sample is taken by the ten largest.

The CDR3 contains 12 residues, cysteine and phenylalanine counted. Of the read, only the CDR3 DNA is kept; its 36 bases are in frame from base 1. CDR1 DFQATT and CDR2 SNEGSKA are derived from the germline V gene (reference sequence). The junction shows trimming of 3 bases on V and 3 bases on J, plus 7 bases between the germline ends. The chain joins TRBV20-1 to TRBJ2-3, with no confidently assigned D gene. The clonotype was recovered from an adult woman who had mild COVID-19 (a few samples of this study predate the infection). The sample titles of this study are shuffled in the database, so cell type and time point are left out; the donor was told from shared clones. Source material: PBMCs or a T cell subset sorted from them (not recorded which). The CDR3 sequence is CSASQETDTQYF. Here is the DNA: TGCAGTGCTAGTCAAGAGACAGATACGCAGTATTTT.